The clone carrying this TCR beta chain was observed a single time. Its antigen remains unknown. The ends lost 3 bases at V and 7 bases at J; junction bases unmatched: 4. The CDR3 runs to 14 residues. These data originate in a study of yellow fever vaccine responses in identical twins. TCRdb called the RT-PCR reads again in MiXCR, with one record for every CDR3 protein. The profile shows several hundred distinct CDR3 sequences, 80% of them singletons. Study results and limitations: Reported findings indicate that twins' vaccine T cell responses seemed partially convergent, partially personalized.

The rearrangement joins TRBV12-3 or TRBV12-4 to TRBJ1-5; TRBD1 aligns across 9 bases. The clonotype comes from a female donor who received the yellow fever vaccine. The sample was T cells from blood (PBMCs), unsorted or a sorted subset (not recorded which), taken before or after yellow fever vaccination (not recorded which). This chain's CDR3 is CASSFGTGWQPQHF. The CDR3, as DNA: TGTGCCAGCAGTTTTGGGACAGGGTGGCAGCCCCAGCATTTT.